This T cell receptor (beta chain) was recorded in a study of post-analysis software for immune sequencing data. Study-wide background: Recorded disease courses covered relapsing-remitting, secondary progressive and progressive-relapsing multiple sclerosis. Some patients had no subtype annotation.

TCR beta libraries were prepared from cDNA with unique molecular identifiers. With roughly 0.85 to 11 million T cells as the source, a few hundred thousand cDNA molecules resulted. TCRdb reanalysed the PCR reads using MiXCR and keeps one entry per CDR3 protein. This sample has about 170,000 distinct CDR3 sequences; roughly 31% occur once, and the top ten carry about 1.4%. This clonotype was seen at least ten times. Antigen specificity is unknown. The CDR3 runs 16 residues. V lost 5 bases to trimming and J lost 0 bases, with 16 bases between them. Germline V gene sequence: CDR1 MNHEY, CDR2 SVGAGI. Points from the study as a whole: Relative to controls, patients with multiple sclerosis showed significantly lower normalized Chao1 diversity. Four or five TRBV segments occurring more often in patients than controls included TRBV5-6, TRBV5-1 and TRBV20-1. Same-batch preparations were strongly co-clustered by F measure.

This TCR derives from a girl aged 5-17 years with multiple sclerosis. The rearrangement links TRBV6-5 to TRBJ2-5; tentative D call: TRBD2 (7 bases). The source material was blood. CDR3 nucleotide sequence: TGTGCCAGCAGTGTATCGAGGGGGGGCTACCAAGAGACCCAGTACTTC. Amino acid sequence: CASSVSRGGYQETQYF.